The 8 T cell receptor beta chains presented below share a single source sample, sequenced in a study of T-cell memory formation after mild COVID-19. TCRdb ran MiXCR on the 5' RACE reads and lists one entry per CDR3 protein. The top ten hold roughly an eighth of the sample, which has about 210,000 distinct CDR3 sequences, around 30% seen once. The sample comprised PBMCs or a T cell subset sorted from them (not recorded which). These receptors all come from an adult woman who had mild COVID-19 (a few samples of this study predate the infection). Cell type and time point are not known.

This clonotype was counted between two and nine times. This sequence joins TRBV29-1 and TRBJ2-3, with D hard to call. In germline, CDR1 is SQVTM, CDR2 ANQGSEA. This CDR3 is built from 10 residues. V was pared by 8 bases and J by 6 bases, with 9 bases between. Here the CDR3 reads CSPSGDTQYF. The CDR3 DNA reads TGCAGCCCTTCCGGGGATACGCAGTATTTT.

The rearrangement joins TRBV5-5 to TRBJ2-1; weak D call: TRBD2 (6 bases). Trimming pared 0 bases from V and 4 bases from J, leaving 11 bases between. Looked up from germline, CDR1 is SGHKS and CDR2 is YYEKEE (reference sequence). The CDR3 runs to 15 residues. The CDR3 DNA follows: TGTGCCAGCAGCTTGGATCTAGCGACTTACAATGAGCAGTTCTTC. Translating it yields CASSLDLATYNEQFF.

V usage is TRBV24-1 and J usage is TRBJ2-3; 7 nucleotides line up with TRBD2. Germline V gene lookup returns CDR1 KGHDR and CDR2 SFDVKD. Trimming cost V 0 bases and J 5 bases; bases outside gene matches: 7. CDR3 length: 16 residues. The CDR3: CATSDLAGDGRDTQYF. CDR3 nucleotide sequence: TGTGCCACCAGTGATTTGGCGGGGGATGGGAGAGATACGCAGTATTTT.

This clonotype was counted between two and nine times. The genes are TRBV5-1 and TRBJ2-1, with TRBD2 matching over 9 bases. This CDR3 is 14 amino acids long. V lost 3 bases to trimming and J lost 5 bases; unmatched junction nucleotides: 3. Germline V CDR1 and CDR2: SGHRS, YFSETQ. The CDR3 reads CASSSLAGNNEQFF. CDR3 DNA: TGCGCCAGCAGCTCCCTAGCGGGGAACAATGAGCAGTTCTTC.

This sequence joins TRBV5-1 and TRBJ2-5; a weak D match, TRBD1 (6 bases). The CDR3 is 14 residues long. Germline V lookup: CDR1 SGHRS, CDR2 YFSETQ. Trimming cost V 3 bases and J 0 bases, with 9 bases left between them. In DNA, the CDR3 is TGCGCCAGCAGCTCAGGACAGTACCAAGAGACCCAGTACTTC. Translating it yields CASSSGQYQETQYF.

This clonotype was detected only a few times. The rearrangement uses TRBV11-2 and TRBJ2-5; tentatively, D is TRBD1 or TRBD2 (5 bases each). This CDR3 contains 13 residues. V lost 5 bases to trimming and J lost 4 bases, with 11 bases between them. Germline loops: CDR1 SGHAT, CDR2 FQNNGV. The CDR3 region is CASSKGTRETQYF. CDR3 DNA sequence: TGTGCCAGCAGCAAGGGGACGAGAGAGACCCAGTACTTC.

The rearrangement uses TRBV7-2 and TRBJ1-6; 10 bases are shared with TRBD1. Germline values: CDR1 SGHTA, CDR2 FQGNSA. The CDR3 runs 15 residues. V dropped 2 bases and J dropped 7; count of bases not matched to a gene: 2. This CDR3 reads CASSLLGQGNSPLHF. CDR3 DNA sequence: TGTGCCAGCAGCTTATTGGGACAGGGGAATTCACCCCTCCACTTT.

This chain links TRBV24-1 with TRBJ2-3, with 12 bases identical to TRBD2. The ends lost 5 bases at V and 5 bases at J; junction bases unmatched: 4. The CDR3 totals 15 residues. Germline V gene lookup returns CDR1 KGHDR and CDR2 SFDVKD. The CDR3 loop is CATSGLAGDGDTQYF. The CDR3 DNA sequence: TGTGCCACCAGTGGACTAGCGGGAGACGGAGATACGCAGTATTTT.